These 32 T cell receptor beta chains share one sample of origin, sequenced in a study of blood T cells in healthy people across ages. Primed by a sample-barcoded 5' primer and a J-beta primer mix, a second PCR proceeded for about 7 to 11 cycles. Each CDR3 protein gets one entry after TCRdb re-called the 5' RACE reads with MiXCR. This repertoire shows around 800,000 distinct CDR3 sequences, around 62% found once; its top ten account for around a quarter. Sequencing was done on a sample of blood. These TCRs come from a man younger than 45 in good health.

Only a few counts were recorded for this clonotype. This rearrangement joins TRBV28 to TRBJ2-4; 12 bases align to TRBD2. The assigned J gene may be wrong: the sequence end matches TRBJ2-7 better. CDR1 and CDR2 (germline): MDHEN, SYDVKM. The CDR3 length is 17 residues. The DNA for the CDR3 is TGTGCCAGCAGTTTACCCTCGACTAGCGGGGGCCGCTACGAGCAGTACTTC. Translation: CASSLPSTSGGRYEQYF.

The chain recombines TRBV9 with TRBJ2-7; 7 nucleotides line up with TRBD2. The CDR3 is 16 amino acids. Trimming cost V 0 bases and J 5 bases; bases outside gene matches: 11. Germline V gene sequence: CDR1 SGDLS, CDR2 YYNGEE. Written as DNA, the CDR3 is TGTGCCAGCAGCGTAGGGTCAGCGGGGAGCGACGACGAGCAGTACTTC. Its protein is CASSVGSAGSDDEQYF.

This clonotype was observed once. This chain joins TRBV28 and TRBJ2-7; D gene uncertain. Germline V gives CDR1 MDHEN, CDR2 SYDVKM. The length of the CDR3 is 14 residues. Trimming removed 5 bases from V and 2 bases from J, with 13 bases in between. CDR3 region: CASSADRFAYEQYF. The CDR3 bases are TGTGCCAGCAGTGCGGACCGTTTTGCCTACGAGCAGTACTTC.

This clonotype was detected a few times. CDR3 coding DNA: TGCAGCGTCTTTCAGGGGACCCAGTACTTC. Protein sequence: CSVFQGTQYF. This rearrangement joins TRBV29-1 to TRBJ2-5; a weak D match, TRBD1 (5 bases). There are 10 residues in the CDR3. Germline loops: CDR1 SQVTM, CDR2 ANQGSEA. The V and J ends lost 6 bases and 7 bases respectively, with 9 bases between them.

Only a few counts were recorded for this clonotype. The chain employs TRBV6-2 or TRBV6-3 and TRBJ1-1, with D hard to call. V lost 5 bases and J lost 7, with 8 bases in between. The CDR3 loop spans 11 amino acids. Germline loops: CDR1 MNHEY, CDR2 SVGEGT. Written as DNA, the CDR3 is TGTGCCAGCAGTCCGTTATATGAAGCTTTCTTT. Translation gives CASSPLYEAFF.

This clonotype has a handful of counts. V usage is TRBV29-1 and J usage is TRBJ2-4; D assignment may be TRBD1 or TRBD2 (6 bases each). CDR1 and CDR2 from the germline V gene are SQVTM and ANQGSEA. Trimming removed 6 bases from V and 5 bases from J, with 17 bases in between. The CDR3 runs to 14 residues. The CDR3 DNA is TGCAGCGTCTTGTATGGGGGGCGGGAAAACATTCAGTACTTC. The encoded protein is CSVLYGGRENIQYF.

The rearrangement joins TRBV15 to TRBJ1-2; TRBD1 might be the D (5 bases). The V and J ends lost 4 bases and 4 bases respectively, with 13 bases between them. In germline, CDR1 is LNHNV, CDR2 YYDKDF (reference sequence). This CDR3 region has 14 residues. This CDR3 is CATSKDDSFYGYTF. The DNA for the CDR3 is TGTGCCACCAGCAAAGACGACAGCTTCTATGGCTACACCTTC.

Worth noting for this clonotype: One junction end does not reproduce the germline sequence, and a read error may be involved. The chain couples TRBV10-3 to TRBJ2-5; D is uncertain. Germline V gene sequence: CDR1 ENHRY, CDR2 SYGVKD. This CDR3 is built from 15 residues. CDR3 residues: CATSESPTAGETQYF. The CDR3 region has the DNA TGTGCCACCAGTGAGTCGCCGACCGCCGGAGAGACCCAGTACTTC.

V gene TRBV5-1 combines with J gene TRBJ2-7; 14 bases match TRBD2. The last part of the DNA fits TRBJ2-1 better; the J call may be wrong. Germline lookup yields CDR1 SGHRS and CDR2 YFSETQ. The CDR3 covers 18 residues. The CDR3 DNA follows: TGCGCCAGCAGCTCTTTTAAGGGGACTAGCGGGGGAGGGTATGAGCAGTTCTTC. Translation: CASSSFKGTSGGGYEQFF.

In this sample, this clonotype turned up a few times. V gene TRBV2 combines with J gene TRBJ2-1, with TRBD2 matching over 8 bases. V was clipped by 7 bases and J by 8 bases; unmatched bases: 4. CDR1 is SNHLY and CDR2 is FYNNEI in the germline V gene. The CDR3 runs to 12 residues. CDR3 DNA sequence: TGTGCCAGCAAGCGGGGGACGGATGAGCAGTTCTTC. It yields the protein CASKRGTDEQFF.

This clonotype was counted once. A much larger clone differs by one base, so this may be a read error. V and J are TRBV5-1 and TRBJ2-7; TRBD2 aligns across 11 bases. The CDR3 is made up of 15 amino acids. The ends lost 0 bases at V and 9 bases at J; junction bases unmatched: 8. Germline V gene sequence: CDR1 SGHRS, CDR2 YFSETQ. The CDR3 region is CASSLDSFGLAGQYF. The CDR3 DNA is TGCGCCAGCAGCTTGGATAGTTTTGGACTAGCGGGGCAGTACTTC.

The genes are TRBV5-1 and TRBJ1-2; 8 bases line up with TRBD1. Unmatched junction bases numbered 6, after V lost 4 bases and J lost 4 bases. The CDR3 covers 14 residues. CDR1 and CDR2 from the germline V gene are SGHRS and YFSETQ. In nucleotides, the CDR3 is TGCGCCAGCAGCGGAACAGGGGGTCTCTATGGCTACACCTTC. Translation: CASSGTGGLYGYTF.

J is TRBJ2-2 and V is TRBV29-1; TRBD2 aligns across 11 bases. The germline V gene has CDR1 SQVTM and CDR2 ANQGSEA. There are 13 residues in the CDR3. Losses at the gene ends were 8 bases for V and 5 bases for J; bases not matched to a gene: 4. CDR3 bases: TGCAGCTCAATAGCGGGGGGGACCGGGGAGCTGTTTTTT. This encodes CSSIAGGTGELFF.

The chain combines TRBV5-1 with TRBJ2-1; tentatively, D is TRBD1 or TRBD2 (6 bases each). Per germline, CDR1 SGHRS and CDR2 YFSETQ. The CDR3 totals 15 residues. V lost 4 bases and J 5 bases, leaving 16 bases between the germline ends. In DNA, the CDR3 is TGCGCCAGCAGCATACAGGGTGGAGGGGACAATGAGCAGTTCTTC. Translating it yields CASSIQGGGDNEQFF.

The J gene is TRBJ2-3, the V gene TRBV3-1, with D perhaps TRBD2 (6 bases). Germline CDR1 and CDR2: LGHDT and YNNKEL (reference sequence). The length of the CDR3 is 16 residues. Deletions cut 4 bases from V and 0 bases from J, with 14 bases between. CDR3 amino acids: CASSPSGLPSTDTQYF. CDR3 coding DNA: TGTGCCAGCAGCCCCTCGGGACTCCCTAGCACAGATACGCAGTATTTT.

CDR3 in amino acids: CASSPPSTKNIQYF. In DNA form, the CDR3 reads TGTGCCAGCAGTCCACCGTCAACCAAAAACATTCAGTACTTC. This rearrangement joins TRBV28 to TRBJ2-4; the D is unclear. V dropped 5 bases and J dropped 2 bases, with 10 bases sitting between them. Germline V lookup: CDR1 MDHEN, CDR2 SYDVKM. The CDR3 sequence is 14 residues long. Complete variable domain (other parts from reference TRBV28 and TRBJ2-4): DVKVTQSSRYLVKRTGEKVFLECVQDMDHENMFWYRQDPGLGLRLIYFSYDVKMKEKGDIPEGYSVSREKKERFSLILESASTNQTSMYLCASSPPSTKNIQYFGAGTRLSVL.

CDR3 residues: CASIFFGQGAYEQYF. The CDR3 bases are TGTGCCAGCATTTTCTTCGGACAGGGGGCGTACGAGCAGTACTTC. The chain couples TRBV6-2 or TRBV6-3 to TRBJ2-5; 11 nucleotides agree with TRBD1. With the DNA end fitting TRBJ2-7 better, the J assignment may be wrong. CDR3 length: 15 residues. Germline loops: CDR1 MNHEY, CDR2 SVGEGT.

The chain has TRBV5-6 and TRBJ2-3, with a possible D match to TRBD1 (6 bases). CDR1 and CDR2 (germline): SGHDT, YYEEEE. This CDR3 has 15 amino acids. V was clipped by 1 base and J by 2 bases, with 11 bases between them. For the CDR3, the DNA is TGTGCCAGCAGCTTGCTGGGGGCTAACACAGATACGCAGTATTTT. Translation: CASSLLGANTDTQYF. Together with reference TRBV5-6 and TRBJ2-3, the CDR3 gives the full variable domain: DAGVTQSPTHLIKTRGQQVTLRCSPKSGHDTVSWYQQALGQGPQFIFQYYEEEERQRGNFPDRFSGHQFPNYSSELNVNALLLGDSALYLCASSLLGANTDTQYFGPGTRLTVL.

The chain uses TRBV29-1 and TRBJ2-3; D gene ambiguous. This CDR3 has 12 residues. V lost 4 bases to trimming and J lost 3 bases, with 8 bases between them. The germline V gene encodes CDR1 SQVTM and CDR2 ANQGSEA. The CDR3: CSVAAGTDTQYF. CDR3 DNA sequence: TGCAGCGTTGCAGCAGGAACAGATACGCAGTATTTT.

The V call is TRBV9, the J call TRBJ1-2, with TRBD1 identical over 8 bases. J was trimmed by 4 bases and V by 3 bases; bases with no gene match: 8. There are 15 residues in the CDR3. Germline-derived CDR1 and CDR2 are SGDLS and YYNGEE. CDR3: CASSAGGTGIYGYTF. CDR3 coding DNA: TGTGCCAGCAGCGCCGGAGGGACAGGAATCTATGGCTACACCTTC.

J is TRBJ1-1 and V is TRBV5-1; tentative D call: TRBD1 (5 bases). The length of the CDR3 is 14 residues. Trimming left V 0 bases short and J 5 bases short, with 11 bases between. Germline lookup yields CDR1 SGHRS and CDR2 YFSETQ. In nucleotides, the CDR3 is TGCGCCAGCAGCTTGGAGGGGCTACGAACTGAAGCTTTCTTT. Translating it yields CASSLEGLRTEAFF.

This clonotype was recorded a few times. This chain uses TRBV2 with TRBJ2-4; D possibly corresponds to TRBD1 (7 bases). The end of the DNA is better explained by TRBJ2-7, so the J call may be wrong. Germline V CDR1 and CDR2: SNHLY, FYNNEI. This CDR3 region has 14 residues. In DNA, the CDR3 is TGTGCCAGCACGAGCCAGGGGGGAGCCTACGAGCAGTACTTC. This codes for CASTSQGGAYEQYF.

The chain carries TRBV27 and TRBJ2-5; 9 positions agree with TRBD2. Trimming at V came to 7 bases and at J to 11 bases, leaving 14 bases not matched to a gene. The CDR3 runs 14 residues. Looked up from germline, CDR1 is MNHEY and CDR2 is SMNVEV (reference sequence). The CDR3 sequence: CASKWTSVYNEQYF. The CDR3 DNA is TGTGCCAGCAAATGGACTAGCGTTTACAATGAGCAGTACTTC.

This clonotype turned up a few times. This chain links TRBV3-1 with TRBJ1-1, with unresolved D. Per germline, CDR1 LGHDT and CDR2 YNNKEL (reference sequence). This CDR3 contains 14 residues. V was trimmed by 1 base and J by 7 bases, leaving 13 bases between them. The CDR3 DNA follows: TGTGCCAGCAGCCAAGGAGGGCAGCACGTTGAAGCTTTCTTT. It codes for CASSQGGQHVEAFF.

The V gene is TRBV11-3, the J gene TRBJ2-1; D is undetermined. V was pared by 1 base and J by 0 bases, with 10 bases between. The CDR3 consists of 16 residues. Germline V gene sequence: CDR1 SGHNT, CDR2 YENEEA. CDR3: CASSLGAALSYNEQFF. CDR3 DNA: TGTGCCAGCAGCTTAGGTGCAGCCCTCTCCTACAATGAGCAGTTCTTC. Filled out from reference TRBV11-3 and TRBJ2-1, the complete variable domain reads EAGVVQSPRYKIIEKKQPVAFWCNPISGHNTLYWYLQNLGQGPELLIRYENEEAVDDSQLPKDRFSAERLKGVDSTLKIQPAELGDSAVYLCASSLGAALSYNEQFFGPGTRLTVL.

The chain recombines TRBV5-6 with TRBJ1-6, with 7 bases that match TRBD1. V dropped 4 bases and J dropped 9; count of bases not matched to a gene: 13. The CDR3 has 16 amino acids. Looked up from germline, CDR1 is SGHDT and CDR2 is YYEEEE. CDR3 in amino acids: CASSPDRQGRRSPLHF. The CDR3, as DNA: TGTGCCAGCAGCCCTGACCGACAGGGTCGTCGTTCACCCCTCCACTTT. The full variable domain, rest sourced from reference TRBV5-6 and TRBJ1-6, is DAGVTQSPTHLIKTRGQQVTLRCSPKSGHDTVSWYQQALGQGPQFIFQYYEEEERQRGNFPDRFSGHQFPNYSSELNVNALLLGDSALYLCASSPDRQGRRSPLHFGNGTRLTVT.

The rearrangement joins TRBV7-9 to TRBJ2-1, with D perhaps TRBD2 (6 bases). The V gene's germline CDR1 is SEHNR and CDR2 FQNEAQ (reference sequence). The CDR3 sequence is 15 residues long. The ends were cut back, 3 bases at V and 3 bases at J, with 12 bases in the middle. CDR3 loop: CASSLLADRYNEQFF. Written as DNA, the CDR3 is TGTGCCAGCAGCTTGTTAGCGGATCGCTACAATGAGCAGTTCTTC.

The rearrangement links TRBV29-1 to TRBJ2-5; 7 bases map to TRBD1. In germline, CDR1 is SQVTM, CDR2 ANQGSEA. The CDR3 has 13 residues. The V segment lost 6 bases and the J segment 2 bases; nucleotides outside the gene matches: 6. CDR3 sequence reads: CSVDSGQQETQYF. The CDR3, as DNA: TGCAGCGTCGACTCGGGACAGCAAGAGACCCAGTACTTC. The full variable domain, rest sourced from reference TRBV29-1 and TRBJ2-5, is SAVISQKPSRDICQRGTSLTIQCQVDSQVTMMFWYRQQPGQSLTLIATANQGSEATYESGFVIDKFPISRPNLTFSTLTVSNMSPEDSSIYLCSVDSGQQETQYFGPGTRLLVL.

The V and J genes are TRBV29-1 and TRBJ2-5, with 8 bases matching TRBD1. The V and J ends lost 1 base and 5 bases, in that order; junction bases with no gene match: 3. Per germline, CDR1 SQVTM and CDR2 ANQGSEA. This CDR3 is built from 13 residues. The CDR3 is CSVEVNRGETQYF. CDR3 bases: TGCAGCGTTGAAGTAAACAGGGGGGAGACCCAGTACTTC.

The V call is TRBV29-1, the J call TRBJ2-3; no clear D. The germline V gene encodes CDR1 SQVTM and CDR2 ANQGSEA. The CDR3 spans 12 residues. V lost 0 bases, J lost 8 bases, and 9 bases lay in between. In DNA, the CDR3 is TGCAGCGTTGAAGAGGGAACCGCTACGCAGTATTTT. Amino acid sequence: CSVEEGTATQYF.

About this clonotype: A read error may account for a junction end that differs from germline. The chain recombines TRBV6-6 with TRBJ1-1; 9 bases agree with TRBD1. The CDR3 contains 16 residues. The germline V gene has CDR1 MNHNY and CDR2 SVGAGI (reference sequence). The CDR3 region is CASNPDRGWGGTEAFF. The DNA of the CDR3 is TGTGCCAGTAACCCGGACAGGGGATGGGGGGGCACTGAGGCTTTCTTT.

The chain recombines TRBV7-9 with TRBJ2-1, with a tentative D call TRBD2 (5 bases). The V gene's germline CDR1 is SEHNR and CDR2 FQNEAQ (reference sequence). CDR3 size: 16 residues. V was cut by 2 bases and J by 0 bases, with 11 bases left in between. CDR3 amino acids: CASSLTRGSSYNEQFF. CDR3 sequence (DNA): TGTGCCAGCAGCTTAACCCGGGGAAGCTCCTACAATGAGCAGTTCTTC.